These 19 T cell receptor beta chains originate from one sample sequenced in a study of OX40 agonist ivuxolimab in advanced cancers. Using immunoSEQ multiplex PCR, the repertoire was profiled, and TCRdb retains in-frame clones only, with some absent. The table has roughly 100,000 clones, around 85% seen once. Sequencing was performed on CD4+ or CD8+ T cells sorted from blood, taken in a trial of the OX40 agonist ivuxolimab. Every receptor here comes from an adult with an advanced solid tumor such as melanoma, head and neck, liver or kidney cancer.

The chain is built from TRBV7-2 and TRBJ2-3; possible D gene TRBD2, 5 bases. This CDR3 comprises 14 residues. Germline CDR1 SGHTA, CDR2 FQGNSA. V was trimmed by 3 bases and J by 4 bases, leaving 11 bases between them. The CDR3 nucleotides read TGTGCCAGCAGCTTCTTCAGCGGCGCAGATACGCAGTATTTT. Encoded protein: CASSFFSGADTQYF.

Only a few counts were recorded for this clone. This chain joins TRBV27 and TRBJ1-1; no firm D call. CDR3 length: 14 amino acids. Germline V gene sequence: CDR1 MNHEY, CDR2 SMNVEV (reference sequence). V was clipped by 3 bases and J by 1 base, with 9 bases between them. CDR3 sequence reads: CASSLGRSNTEAFF. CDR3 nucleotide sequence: TGTGCCAGCAGTTTGGGCAGGTCGAACACTGAAGCTTTCTTT.

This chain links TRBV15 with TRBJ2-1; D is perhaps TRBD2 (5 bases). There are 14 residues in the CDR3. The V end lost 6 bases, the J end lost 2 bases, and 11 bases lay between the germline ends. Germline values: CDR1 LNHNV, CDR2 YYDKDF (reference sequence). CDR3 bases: TGTGCCACCAGAGATGGACTCGCCTACAATGAGCAGTTCTTC. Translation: CATRDGLAYNEQFF.

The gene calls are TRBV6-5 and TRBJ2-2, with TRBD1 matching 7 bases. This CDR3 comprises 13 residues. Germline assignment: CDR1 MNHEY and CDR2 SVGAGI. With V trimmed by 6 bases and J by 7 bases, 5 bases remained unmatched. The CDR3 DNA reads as TGTGCCAGCAGACAGGGGTTGGGCGGGGAGCTGTTTTTT. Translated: CASRQGLGGELFF.

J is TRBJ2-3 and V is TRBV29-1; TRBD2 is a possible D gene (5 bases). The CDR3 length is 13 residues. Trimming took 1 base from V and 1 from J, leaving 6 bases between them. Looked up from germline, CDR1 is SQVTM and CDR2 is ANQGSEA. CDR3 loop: CSVEGGRTDTQYF. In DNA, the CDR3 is TGCAGCGTTGAAGGAGGGCGCACAGATACGCAGTATTTT.

The CDR3 region is CASSFDRGSDNEQFF. The CDR3 nucleotides are TGTGCCAGCAGCTTCGACAGGGGTAGTGACAATGAGCAGTTCTTC. V and J are TRBV5-5 and TRBJ2-1; 8 bases line up with TRBD1. V trimming: 2 bases; J trimming: 5 bases; junction bases outside the gene matches: 6. This CDR3 is 15 amino acids long. Germline V gene data show CDR1 as SGHKS and CDR2 as YYEKEE (reference sequence).

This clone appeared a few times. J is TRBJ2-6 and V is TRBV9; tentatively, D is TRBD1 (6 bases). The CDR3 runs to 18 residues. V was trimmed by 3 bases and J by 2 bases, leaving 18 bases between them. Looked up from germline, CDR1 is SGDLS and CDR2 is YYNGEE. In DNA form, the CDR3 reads TGTGCCAGCAGCGCGCCGACCGGGACAATCCCTGGGGCCAACGTCCTGACTTTC. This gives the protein CASSAPTGTIPGANVLTF. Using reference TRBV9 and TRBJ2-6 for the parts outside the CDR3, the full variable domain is DSGVTQTPKHLITATGQRVTLRCSPRSGDLSVYWYQQSLDQGLQFLIQYYNGEERAKGNILERFSAQQFPDLHSELNLSSLELGDSALYFCASSAPTGTIPGANVLTFGAGSRLTVL.

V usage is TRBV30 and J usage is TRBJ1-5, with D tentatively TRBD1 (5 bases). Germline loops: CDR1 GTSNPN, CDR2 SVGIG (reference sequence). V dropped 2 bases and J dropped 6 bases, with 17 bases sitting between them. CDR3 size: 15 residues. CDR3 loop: CAWSTGPHAGQPQHF. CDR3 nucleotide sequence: TGTGCCTGGAGTACGGGGCCCCACGCTGGTCAGCCCCAGCATTTT.

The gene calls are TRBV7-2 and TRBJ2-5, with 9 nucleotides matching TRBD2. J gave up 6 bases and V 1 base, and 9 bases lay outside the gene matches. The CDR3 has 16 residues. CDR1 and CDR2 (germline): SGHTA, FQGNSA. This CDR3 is CASSLEWRGGAKTQYF. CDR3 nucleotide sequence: TGTGCCAGCAGCTTAGAGTGGCGCGGGGGGGCAAAGACCCAGTACTTC.

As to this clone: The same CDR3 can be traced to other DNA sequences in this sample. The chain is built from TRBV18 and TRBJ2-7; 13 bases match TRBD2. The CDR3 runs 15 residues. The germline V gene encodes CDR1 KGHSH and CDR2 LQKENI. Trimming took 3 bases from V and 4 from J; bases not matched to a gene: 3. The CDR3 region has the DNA TGTGCCAGCTCACCCCCGACTAGCGGGGGGTACGAGCAGTACTTC. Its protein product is CASSPPTSGGYEQYF.

The CDR3, as DNA: TGCGCCAGCAGTTCAGGCCTTCTAGTTACGGTCATCAATGAGCAGTTCTTC. This sequence encodes CASSSGLLVTVINEQFF. This chain joins TRBV5-1 and TRBJ2-1; D gene unclear. The V gene lost 5 bases and the J gene lost 6 bases, with 24 bases spanning the gap. The CDR3 covers 17 residues. From germline, CDR1 is SGHRS and CDR2 YFSETQ.

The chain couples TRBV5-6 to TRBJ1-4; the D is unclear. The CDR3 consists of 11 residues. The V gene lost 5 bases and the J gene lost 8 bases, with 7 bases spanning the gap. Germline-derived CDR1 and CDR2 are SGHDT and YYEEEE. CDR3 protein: CASSSDEKLFF. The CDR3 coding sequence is TGTGCCAGCAGTAGCGACGAAAAACTGTTTTTT.

CDR3 residues: CASSPGDLYTEAFF. CDR3 bases: TGTGCCAGCTCACCTGGGGATTTGTACACTGAAGCTTTCTTT. This chain connects TRBV18 to TRBJ1-1; D is uncertain. This CDR3 is 14 amino acids long. V was pared by 3 bases and J by 3 bases, with 11 bases between. Per the germline V gene, CDR1 is KGHSH and CDR2 is LQKENI.

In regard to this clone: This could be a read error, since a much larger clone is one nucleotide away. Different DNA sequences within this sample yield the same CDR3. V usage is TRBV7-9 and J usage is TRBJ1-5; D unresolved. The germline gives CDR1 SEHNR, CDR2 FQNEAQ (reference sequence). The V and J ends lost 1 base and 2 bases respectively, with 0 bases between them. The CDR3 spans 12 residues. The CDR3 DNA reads TGTGCCAGCAGCTTAGGCAATCAGCCCCAGCATTTT. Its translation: CASSLGNQPQHF.

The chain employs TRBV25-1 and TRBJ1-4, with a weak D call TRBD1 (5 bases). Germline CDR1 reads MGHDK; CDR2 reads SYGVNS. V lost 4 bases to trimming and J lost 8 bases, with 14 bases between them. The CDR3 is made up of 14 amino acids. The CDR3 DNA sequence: TGTGCCAGCAGTGCCCCCCGGCGGGGCGAAAAACTGTTTTTT. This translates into CASSAPRRGEKLFF.

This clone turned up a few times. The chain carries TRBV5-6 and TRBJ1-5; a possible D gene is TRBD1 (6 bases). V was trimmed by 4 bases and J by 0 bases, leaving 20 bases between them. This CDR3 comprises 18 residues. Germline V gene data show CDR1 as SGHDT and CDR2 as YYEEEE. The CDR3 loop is CASSPSGTSSHSNQPQHF. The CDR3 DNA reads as TGTGCCAGCAGCCCCTCGGGGACAAGTTCCCATAGCAATCAGCCCCAGCATTTT.

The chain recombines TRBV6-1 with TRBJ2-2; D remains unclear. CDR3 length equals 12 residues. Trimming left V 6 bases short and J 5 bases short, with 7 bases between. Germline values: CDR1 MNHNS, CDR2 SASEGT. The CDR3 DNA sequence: TGTGCCAGCAGGGCGATAACCGGGGAGCTGTTTTTT. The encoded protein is CASRAITGELFF.

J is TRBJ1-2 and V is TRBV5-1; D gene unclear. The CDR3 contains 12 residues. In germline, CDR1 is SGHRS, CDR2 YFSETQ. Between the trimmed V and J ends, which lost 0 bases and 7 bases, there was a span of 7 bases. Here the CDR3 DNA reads TGCGCCAGCAGCTTGGCCAACACTGGCTACACCTTC. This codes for CASSLANTGYTF.

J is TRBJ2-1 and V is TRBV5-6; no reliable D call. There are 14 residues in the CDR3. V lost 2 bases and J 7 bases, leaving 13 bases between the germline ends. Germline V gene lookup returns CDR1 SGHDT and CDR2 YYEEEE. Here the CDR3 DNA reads TGTGCCAGCAGCTTTTTTTTTGCGTTTAATGAGCAGTTCTTC. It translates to CASSFFFAFNEQFF.